These 8 T cell receptor beta chains were sequenced from one sample in a study of T cell changes during pregnancy in multiple sclerosis. Method: immunoSEQ multiplex PCR; TCRdb's copy keeps in-frame clones and lacks some. The table includes approximately 70,000 clones, about 89% detected once. The sequencing here drew on CD4+ T cells from peripheral blood mononuclear cells, taken before pregnancy. The receptors stem from a female donor with multiple sclerosis, enrolled in a pregnancy study.

The CDR3 reads CASSLAGGVNYGYTF. The CDR3 nucleotides read TGTGCCAGCAGCCTGGCAGGGGGCGTTAACTATGGCTACACCTTC. The chain employs TRBV7-2 and TRBJ1-2; 8 bases line up with TRBD1. The CDR3 has 15 amino acids. Losses at the gene ends were 5 bases for V and 1 base for J; bases not matched to a gene: 6. Germline V lookup: CDR1 SGHTA, CDR2 FQGNSA.

This clone was observed once. The CDR3, as DNA: TGTGCCAGCAGCCAAGAAGGCTCACCTGGCAGGGCTTCCTACGAGCAGTACTTC. This codes for CASSQEGSPGRASYEQYF. The rearrangement joins TRBV4-2 to TRBJ2-7, with D perhaps matching TRBD1 (5 bases). The CDR3 runs to 18 residues. Germline V gene data show CDR1 as LGHNA and CDR2 as YNFKEQ. The germline V and J ends were trimmed by 0 bases and 1 base, with 19 bases remaining between them.

CDR3 sequence (DNA): TGTGCCAGCAGCCGTCGGGCGGGAAGGAAAGAGACCCAGTACTTC. Protein product: CASSRRAGRKETQYF. The chain couples TRBV7-3 to TRBJ2-5; TRBD2 might be the D (6 bases). CDR1 and CDR2 from the germline V gene are SGHTA and FQGTGA. V was pared by 5 bases and J by 3 bases, with 16 bases between. CDR3 size: 15 residues.

The V gene is TRBV5-4, the J gene TRBJ2-5, with TRBD2 matching over 7 bases. Germline-derived CDR1 and CDR2 are SGHNT and YYREEE (reference sequence). The CDR3 is 15 amino acids. V dropped 3 bases and J dropped 5; count of bases not matched to a gene: 10. The CDR3 reads CASSSYSGIGETQYF. In DNA, the CDR3 is TGTGCCAGCAGCTCCTACAGCGGGATTGGGGAGACCCAGTACTTC.

CDR3 sequence (DNA): TGTGCCAGCAGCTTAGAGGGACAGGGGAGGCGGTCCTCCTACGAGCAGTACTTC. Its protein is CASSLEGQGRRSSYEQYF. The chain joins TRBV7-8 to TRBJ2-7, with 10 bases lining up with TRBD1. J lost 0 bases, V lost 1 base, and 9 bases had no gene match. The CDR3 runs to 18 residues. Germline lookup yields CDR1 SGHVS and CDR2 FQNEAQ.

The chain has TRBV9 and TRBJ2-4, with a tentative D call TRBD1 (5 bases). CDR1 and CDR2 from the germline V gene are SGDLS and YYNGEE. V lost 2 bases and J 5 bases, leaving 14 bases between the germline ends. The CDR3 is 15 amino acids. The CDR3 DNA is TGTGCCAGCAGCGTGGATCAGGGCCGGGAAAACATTCAGTACTTC. Translated, it gives CASSVDQGRENIQYF. Full variable domain (missing parts from reference TRBV9 and TRBJ2-4): DSGVTQTPKHLITATGQRVTLRCSPRSGDLSVYWYQQSLDQGLQFLIQYYNGEERAKGNILERFSAQQFPDLHSELNLSSLELGDSALYFCASSVDQGRENIQYFGAGTRLSVL.

This chain connects TRBV9 to TRBJ2-5, with 7 bases identical to TRBD1. V lost 0 bases to trimming and J lost 4 bases; unmatched junction nucleotides: 6. The CDR3 loop spans 15 amino acids. The germline V gene has CDR1 SGDLS and CDR2 YYNGEE. CDR3 sequence reads: CASSVDEGAGETQYF. The CDR3 bases are TGTGCCAGCAGCGTAGATGAGGGGGCCGGAGAGACCCAGTACTTC.

The rearrangement joins TRBV5-1 to TRBJ2-5; 9 bases align to TRBD1. The CDR3 covers 17 residues. Germline assignment: CDR1 SGHRS and CDR2 YFSETQ. V was clipped by 4 bases and J by 4 bases; unmatched bases: 14. The CDR3 nucleotides read TGCGCCAGCAGCCCCCGGGACAGGGTTCGACAGGGAGAGACCCAGTACTTC. The encoded protein is CASSPRDRVRQGETQYF.